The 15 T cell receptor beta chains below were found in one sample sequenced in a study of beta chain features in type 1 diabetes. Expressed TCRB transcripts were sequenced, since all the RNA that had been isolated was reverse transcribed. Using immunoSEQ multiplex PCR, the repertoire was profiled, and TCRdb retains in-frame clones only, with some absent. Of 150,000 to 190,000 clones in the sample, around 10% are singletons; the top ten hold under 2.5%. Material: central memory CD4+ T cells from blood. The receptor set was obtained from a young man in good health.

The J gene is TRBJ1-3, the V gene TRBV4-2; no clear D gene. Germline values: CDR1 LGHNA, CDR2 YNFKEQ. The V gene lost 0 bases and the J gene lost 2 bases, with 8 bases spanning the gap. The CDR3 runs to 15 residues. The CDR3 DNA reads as TGTGCCAGCAGCCAAGAAATACAGACTGGAAACACCATATATTTT. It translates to CASSQEIQTGNTIYF.

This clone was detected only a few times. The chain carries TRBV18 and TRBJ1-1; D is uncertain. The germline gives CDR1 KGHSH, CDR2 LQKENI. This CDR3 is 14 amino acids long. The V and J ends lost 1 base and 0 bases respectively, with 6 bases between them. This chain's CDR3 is CASSPRQMNTEAFF. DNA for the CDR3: TGTGCCAGCTCACCACGTCAGATGAACACTGAAGCTTTCTTT.

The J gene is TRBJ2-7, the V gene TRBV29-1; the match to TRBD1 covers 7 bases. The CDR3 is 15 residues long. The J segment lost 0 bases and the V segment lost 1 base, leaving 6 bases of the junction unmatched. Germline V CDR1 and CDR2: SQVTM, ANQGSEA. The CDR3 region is CSVEGIGGLSYEQYF. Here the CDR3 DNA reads TGCAGCGTTGAAGGAATAGGGGGCCTCTCCTACGAGCAGTACTTC.

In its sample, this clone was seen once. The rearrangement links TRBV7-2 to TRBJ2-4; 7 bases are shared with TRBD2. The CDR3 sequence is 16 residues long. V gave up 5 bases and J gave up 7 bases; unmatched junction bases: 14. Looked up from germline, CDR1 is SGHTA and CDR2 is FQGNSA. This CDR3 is CASSPRTLQGGNIQYF. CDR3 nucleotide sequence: TGTGCCAGCAGCCCGAGGACCCTCCAGGGAGGGAACATTCAGTACTTC.

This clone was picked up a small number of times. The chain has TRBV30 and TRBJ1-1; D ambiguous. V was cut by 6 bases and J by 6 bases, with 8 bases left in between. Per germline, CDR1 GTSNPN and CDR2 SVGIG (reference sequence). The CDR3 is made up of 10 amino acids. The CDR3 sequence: CACGRSEAFF. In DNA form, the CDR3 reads TGTGCCTGCGGTCGTTCTGAAGCTTTCTTT.

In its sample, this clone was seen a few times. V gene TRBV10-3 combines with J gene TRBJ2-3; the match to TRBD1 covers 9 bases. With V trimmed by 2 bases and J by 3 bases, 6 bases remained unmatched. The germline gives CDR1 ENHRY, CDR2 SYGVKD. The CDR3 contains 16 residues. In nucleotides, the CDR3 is TGTGCCATCAGTGAGGAAAACAGGGGGCGAACAGATACGCAGTATTTT. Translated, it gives CAISEENRGRTDTQYF.

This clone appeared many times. The DNA of the CDR3 is TGTGCCAGCAGTGAGACAGGCTACGTCGTAGGAGCTTTCTTT. It yields the protein CASSETGYVVGAFF. The chain couples TRBV2 to TRBJ1-1; perhaps TRBD1 as D (6 bases). This CDR3 comprises 14 residues. The germline CDR1 and CDR2 sequences are SNHLY and FYNNEI. V was clipped by 3 bases and J by 10 bases, with 18 bases between them.

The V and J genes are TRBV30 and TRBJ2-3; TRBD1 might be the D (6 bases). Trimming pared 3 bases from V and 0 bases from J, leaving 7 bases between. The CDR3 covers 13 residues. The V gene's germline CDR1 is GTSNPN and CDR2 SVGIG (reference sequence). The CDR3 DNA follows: TGTGCCTGGAGGAGGGGGAGCACAGATACGCAGTATTTT. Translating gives CAWRRGSTDTQYF.

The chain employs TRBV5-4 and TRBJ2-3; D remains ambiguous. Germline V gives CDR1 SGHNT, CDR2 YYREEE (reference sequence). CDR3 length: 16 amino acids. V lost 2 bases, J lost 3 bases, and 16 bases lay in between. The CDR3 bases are TGTGCCAGCAGCTTTAGTAACCAGGCCCGGACAGATACGCAGTATTTT. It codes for CASSFSNQARTDTQYF.

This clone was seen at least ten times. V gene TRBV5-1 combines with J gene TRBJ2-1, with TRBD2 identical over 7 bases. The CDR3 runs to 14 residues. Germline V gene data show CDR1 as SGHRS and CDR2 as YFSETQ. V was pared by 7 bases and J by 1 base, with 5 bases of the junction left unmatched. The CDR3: CASQGGGSYNEQFF. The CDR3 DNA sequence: TGCGCCAGCCAGGGCGGGGGATCCTACAATGAGCAGTTCTTC.

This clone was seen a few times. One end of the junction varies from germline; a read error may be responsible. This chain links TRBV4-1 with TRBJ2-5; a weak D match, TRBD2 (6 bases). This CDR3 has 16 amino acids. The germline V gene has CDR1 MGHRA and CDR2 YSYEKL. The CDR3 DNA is TGCGCCTGCAGCCATTACGGGGCGGGAACGGGAGAGACCCAGTACTTC. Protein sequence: CACSHYGAGTGETQYF.

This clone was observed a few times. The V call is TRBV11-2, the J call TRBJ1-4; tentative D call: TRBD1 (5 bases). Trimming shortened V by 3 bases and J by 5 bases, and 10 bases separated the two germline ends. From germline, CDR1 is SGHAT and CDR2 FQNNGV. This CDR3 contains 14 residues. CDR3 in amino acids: CASSFGTENEKLFF. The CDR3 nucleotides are TGTGCCAGCAGCTTTGGGACGGAAAATGAAAAACTGTTTTTT. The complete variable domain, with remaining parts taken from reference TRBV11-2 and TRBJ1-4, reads EAGVAQSPRYKIIEKRQSVAFWCNPISGHATLYWYQQILGQGPKLLIQFQNNGVVDDSQLPKDRFSAERLKGVDSTLKIQPAKLEDSAVYLCASSFGTENEKLFFGSGTQLSVL.

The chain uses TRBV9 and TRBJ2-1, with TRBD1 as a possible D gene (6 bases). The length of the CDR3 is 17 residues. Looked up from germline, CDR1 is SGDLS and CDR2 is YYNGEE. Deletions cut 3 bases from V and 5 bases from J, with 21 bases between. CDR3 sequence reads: CASSDRDTFVWDNEQFF. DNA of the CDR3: TGTGCCAGCAGCGACCGGGACACCTTTGTTTGGGACAATGAGCAGTTCTTC.

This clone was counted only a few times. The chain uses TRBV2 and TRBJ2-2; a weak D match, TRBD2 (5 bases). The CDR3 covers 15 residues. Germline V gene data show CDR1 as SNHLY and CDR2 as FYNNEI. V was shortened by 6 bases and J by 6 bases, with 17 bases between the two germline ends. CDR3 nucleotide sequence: TGTGCCAGCAGGACACTATCGGGGTACTCCGGGGAGCTGTTTTTT. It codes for CASRTLSGYSGELFF.

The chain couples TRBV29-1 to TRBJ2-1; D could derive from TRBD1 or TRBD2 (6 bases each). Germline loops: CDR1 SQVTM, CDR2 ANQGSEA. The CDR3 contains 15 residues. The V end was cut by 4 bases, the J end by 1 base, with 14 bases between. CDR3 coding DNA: TGCAGCGTTGCATCGGGGGCTGCGTCCTACAATGAGCAGTTCTTC. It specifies CSVASGAASYNEQFF.